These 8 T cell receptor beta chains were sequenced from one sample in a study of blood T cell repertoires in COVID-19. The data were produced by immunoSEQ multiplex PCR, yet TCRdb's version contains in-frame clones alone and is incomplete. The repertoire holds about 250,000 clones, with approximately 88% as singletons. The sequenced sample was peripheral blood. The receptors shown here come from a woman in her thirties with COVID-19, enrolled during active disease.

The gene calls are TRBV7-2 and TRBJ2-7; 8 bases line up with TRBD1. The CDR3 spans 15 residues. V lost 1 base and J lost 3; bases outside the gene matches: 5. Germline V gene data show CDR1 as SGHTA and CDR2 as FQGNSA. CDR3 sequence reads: CASSLGTGTNYEQYV. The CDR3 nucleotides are TGTGCCAGCAGCTTAGGGACAGGGACCAACTACGAGCAGTACGTC.

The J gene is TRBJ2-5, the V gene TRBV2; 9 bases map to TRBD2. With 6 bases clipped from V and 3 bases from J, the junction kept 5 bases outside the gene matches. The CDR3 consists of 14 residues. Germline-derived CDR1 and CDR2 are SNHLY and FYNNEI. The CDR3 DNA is TGTGCCAGCAGGGCGGGACTAGCCGAAGAGACCCAGTACTTC. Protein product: CASRAGLAEETQYF.

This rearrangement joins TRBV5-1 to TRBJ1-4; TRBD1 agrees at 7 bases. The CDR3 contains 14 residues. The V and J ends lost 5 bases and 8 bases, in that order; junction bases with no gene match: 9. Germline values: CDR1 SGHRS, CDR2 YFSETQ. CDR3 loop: CASRYGQVREKLFF. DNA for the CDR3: TGCGCCAGCAGATATGGACAGGTTCGGGAAAAACTGTTTTTT. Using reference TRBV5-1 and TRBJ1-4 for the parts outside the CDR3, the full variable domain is KAGVTQTPRYLIKTRGQQVTLSCSPISGHRSVSWYQQTPGQGLQFLFEYFSETQRNKGNFPGRFSGRQFSNSRSEMNVSTLELGDSALYLCASRYGQVREKLFFGSGTQLSVL.

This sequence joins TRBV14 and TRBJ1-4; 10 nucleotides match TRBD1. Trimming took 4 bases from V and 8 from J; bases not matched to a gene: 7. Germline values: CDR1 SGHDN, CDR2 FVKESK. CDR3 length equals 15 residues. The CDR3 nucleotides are TGTGCCAGCAGCCCGACAGGGGGCGGAAGCGAAAAACTGTTTTTT. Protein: CASSPTGGGSEKLFF. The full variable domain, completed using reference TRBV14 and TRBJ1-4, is EAGVTQFPSHSVIEKGQTVTLRCDPISGHDNLYWYRRVMGKEIKFLLHFVKESKQDESGMPNNRFLAERTGGTYSTLKVQPAELEDSGVYFCASSPTGGGSEKLFFGSGTQLSVL.

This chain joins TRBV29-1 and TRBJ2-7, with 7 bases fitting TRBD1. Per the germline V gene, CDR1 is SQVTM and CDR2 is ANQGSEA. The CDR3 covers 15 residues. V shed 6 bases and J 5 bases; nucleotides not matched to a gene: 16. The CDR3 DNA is TGCAGCGTCTCCCGATCCACAGGGGTCTCGGACGAGCAGTACTTC. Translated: CSVSRSTGVSDEQYF.

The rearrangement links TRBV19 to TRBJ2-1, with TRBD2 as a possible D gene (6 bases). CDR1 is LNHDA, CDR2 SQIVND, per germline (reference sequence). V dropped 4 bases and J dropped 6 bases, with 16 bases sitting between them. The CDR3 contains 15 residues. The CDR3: CASSNGGHGFNEQFF. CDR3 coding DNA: TGTGCCAGTAGTAACGGAGGGCACGGGTTCAATGAGCAGTTCTTC.

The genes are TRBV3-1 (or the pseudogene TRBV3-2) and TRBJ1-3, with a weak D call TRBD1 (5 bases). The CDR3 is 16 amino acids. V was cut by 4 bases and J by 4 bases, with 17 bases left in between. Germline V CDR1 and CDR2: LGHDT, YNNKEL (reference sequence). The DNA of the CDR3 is TGTGCCAGCAGCCTCCCCTTGGGGGGTATGGGAAACACCATATATTTT. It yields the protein CASSLPLGGMGNTIYF.

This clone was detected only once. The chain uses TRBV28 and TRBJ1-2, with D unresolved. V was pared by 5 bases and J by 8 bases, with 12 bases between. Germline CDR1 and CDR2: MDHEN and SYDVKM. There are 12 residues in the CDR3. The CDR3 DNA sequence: TGTGCCAGCAGTATAAGGCGGGCGGGCTACACCTTC. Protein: CASSIRRAGYTF.